Below are 30 T cell receptor beta chains sequenced from a single sample in a study of cytomegalovirus exposure and HLA in healthy donors. The PCR employed 60 Vbeta primers together with 13 Jbeta primers. Assay: immunoSEQ multiplex PCR; the TCRdb copy retains only in-frame clones and omits some. The profile shows some 140,000 clones, about 80% of them singletons. Material for sequencing was PBMCs. These receptors were taken from a man under 40 in good health and CMV-seropositive.

The CDR3 is CASSLSGTGNTIYF. The CDR3 DNA reads as TGTGCCAGCAGTCTCTCGGGTACTGGAAACACCATATATTTT. This rearrangement joins TRBV28 to TRBJ1-3; D is unresolved. The CDR3 has 14 residues. Per germline, CDR1 MDHEN and CDR2 SYDVKM. The ends were cut back, 5 bases at V and 2 bases at J, with 10 bases in the middle.

CDR3 amino acids: CASSLGPSRFGEQYF. The CDR3 DNA reads TGTGCCAGCAGCTTGGGTCCTAGTCGGTTTGGTGAGCAGTACTTC. V is TRBV5-4 and J is TRBJ2-7; no definite D call. This CDR3 is 15 amino acids long. Germline CDR1 SGHNT, CDR2 YYREEE (reference sequence). Trimming pared 0 bases from V and 7 bases from J, leaving 17 bases between.

This clone was counted only a few times. V gene TRBV12-5 combines with J gene TRBJ2-1, with D possibly matching TRBD2 (6 bases). The CDR3 runs 13 residues. Trimming removed 3 bases from V and 7 bases from J, with 10 bases in between. CDR1 is LGHNT and CDR2 is FRNRAP in the germline V gene. CDR3 bases: TGTGCTAGTGGTTTCGGGAGTCTGAATGAGCAGTTCTTC. It translates to CASGFGSLNEQFF.

This rearrangement joins TRBV6-1 to TRBJ2-7; D is unresolved. Between the trimmed V and J ends, which lost 6 bases and 3 bases, there was a span of 18 bases. Germline values: CDR1 MNHNS, CDR2 SASEGT. The CDR3 totals 15 residues. The CDR3 DNA is TGTGCCAGCAGGAACCAAGCACGAACTGTCTACGAGCAGTACTTC. It specifies CASRNQARTVYEQYF.

The V call is TRBV11-1, the J call TRBJ1-1; 8 bases are shared with TRBD1. Germline assignment: CDR1 SGHAT and CDR2 FQDESV (reference sequence). V lost 2 bases and J lost 4; bases outside the gene matches: 6. This CDR3 has 15 amino acids. The CDR3 DNA follows: TGTGCCAGCAGCTTAAGTGCAGGGGGCGGCACTGAAGCTTTCTTT. It yields the protein CASSLSAGGGTEAFF.

V usage is TRBV6-6 and J usage is TRBJ2-1; D is undetermined. Germline CDR1 and CDR2: MNHNY and SVGAGI (reference sequence). The CDR3 is made up of 13 amino acids. The ends were cut back, 4 bases at V and 6 bases at J, with 10 bases in the middle. CDR3 sequence: CASSFEATNEQFF. The CDR3 DNA follows: TGTGCCAGCAGTTTCGAAGCAACCAATGAGCAGTTCTTC.

This rearrangement joins TRBV5-1 to TRBJ2-3; 7 bases line up with TRBD2. CDR1 and CDR2 (germline): SGHRS, YFSETQ. The CDR3 contains 16 residues. The J segment lost 3 bases and the V segment lost 2 bases, leaving 9 bases of the junction unmatched. CDR3 region: CASSFERGVGTDTQYF. CDR3 sequence (DNA): TGCGCCAGCAGCTTTGAGCGGGGCGTGGGAACAGATACGCAGTATTTT.

V usage is TRBV7-2 and J usage is TRBJ2-1; 7 nucleotides agree with TRBD2. CDR1 is SGHTA, CDR2 FQGNSA, per germline. This CDR3 is built from 18 residues. Unmatched junction bases numbered 13, after V lost 3 bases and J lost 2 bases. CDR3 region: CASSFYPLASGTYNEQFF. The CDR3 DNA reads as TGTGCCAGCAGCTTCTATCCCCTTGCTAGCGGAACCTACAATGAGCAGTTCTTC. The variable domain in full, with the rest retrieved from reference TRBV7-2 and TRBJ2-1, is GAGVSQSPSNKVTEKGKDVELRCDPISGHTALYWYRQSLGQGLEFLIYFQGNSAPDKSGLPSDRFSAERTGGSVSTLTIQRTQQEDSAVYLCASSFYPLASGTYNEQFFGPGTRLTVL.

The chain employs TRBV28 and TRBJ2-3; 8 bases match TRBD2. The CDR3 contains 15 residues. Unmatched junction bases numbered 3, after V lost 0 bases and J lost 4 bases. Germline assignment: CDR1 MDHEN and CDR2 SYDVKM. In DNA form, the CDR3 reads TGTGCCAGCAGTTTATGGCGGGAGGTTCCAGATACGCAGTATTTT. Translation: CASSLWREVPDTQYF.

The chain has TRBV7-6 and TRBJ2-6, with 9 bases matching TRBD1. The V and J ends lost 5 bases and 2 bases, in that order; junction bases with no gene match: 10. The CDR3 spans 18 residues. Germline V CDR1 and CDR2: SGHVS, FNYEAQ. CDR3 sequence reads: CASSKGQGFSTGANVLTF. The CDR3 DNA follows: TGTGCCAGCAGCAAAGGACAGGGGTTTAGCACTGGGGCCAACGTCCTGACTTTC.

CDR3 sequence (DNA): TGTGCCACCAGCCCGTTGACAGGCCCTACAGATACGCAGTATTTT. Translating gives CATSPLTGPTDTQYF. This sequence joins TRBV15 and TRBJ2-3; the D gene is possibly TRBD1 (6 bases). Trimming took off 5 bases at V and 3 bases at J, with 15 bases between the two ends. CDR1 LNHNV and CDR2 YYDKDF come from the germline V gene (reference sequence). This CDR3 comprises 15 residues.

V usage is TRBV5-8 and J usage is TRBJ2-2; tentative D call: TRBD2 (6 bases). The CDR3 runs to 16 residues. Trimming shortened V by 1 base and J by 2 bases, and 12 bases separated the two germline ends. Germline V gene data show CDR1 as SGHTS and CDR2 as YDEGEE. The chain's CDR3 is CASSLFRGGNTGELFF. CDR3 DNA sequence: TGTGCCAGCAGCTTGTTTAGGGGAGGAAACACCGGGGAGCTGTTTTTT.

This clone was observed a few times. The genes are TRBV18 and TRBJ1-4; TRBD1 aligns across 7 bases. Germline V gene sequence: CDR1 KGHSH, CDR2 LQKENI. Trimming at V came to 5 bases and at J to 3 bases, leaving 6 bases not matched to a gene. The CDR3 extends over 15 amino acids. Here the CDR3 DNA reads TGTGCCAGCTCAACGAGGGACAGAGCTAATGAAAAACTGTTTTTT. Its protein is CASSTRDRANEKLFF.

This chain uses TRBV6-6 with TRBJ1-1; tentatively, D is TRBD1 (5 bases). The CDR3 has 13 residues. Trimming left V 5 bases short and J 3 bases short, with 10 bases between. In germline, CDR1 is MNHNY, CDR2 SVGAGI (reference sequence). CDR3 DNA: TGTGCCAGCAGTCAGGGAAGGGACACTGAAGCTTTCTTT. Its protein product is CASSQGRDTEAFF.

The rearrangement links TRBV7-9 to TRBJ2-1, with unresolved D. The CDR3 loop spans 13 amino acids. Germline-derived CDR1 and CDR2 are SEHNR and FQNEAQ (reference sequence). The V end lost 2 bases, the J end lost 9 bases, and 11 bases lay between the germline ends. The CDR3 nucleotides read TGTGCCAGCAGCTTACTCCTCGTCGGTGAGCAGTTCTTC. It encodes CASSLLLVGEQFF.

This chain uses TRBV5-6 with TRBJ1-4; D is ambiguous. The germline CDR1 and CDR2 sequences are SGHDT and YYEEEE. The length of the CDR3 is 13 residues. V was cut by 4 bases and J by 3 bases, with 7 bases left in between. The CDR3 spells CASSLTANEKLFF. As DNA, the CDR3 is TGTGCCAGCAGCCTTACAGCTAATGAAAAACTGTTTTTT.

This chain uses TRBV27 with TRBJ2-7; the match to TRBD2 covers 10 bases. Per germline, CDR1 MNHEY and CDR2 SMNVEV (reference sequence). The CDR3 runs to 16 residues. Trimming cost V 2 bases and J 3 bases; bases outside gene matches: 7. CDR3 sequence: CASSLLAGDIGYEQYF. Written as DNA, the CDR3 is TGTGCCAGCAGTTTACTAGCGGGAGATATTGGCTACGAGCAGTACTTC.

The V gene is TRBV6-5, the J gene TRBJ2-5, with D perhaps matching TRBD2 (6 bases). V gave up 6 bases and J gave up 5 bases, with 16 bases separating them. Germline V gene sequence: CDR1 MNHEY, CDR2 SVGAGI. The CDR3 runs to 14 residues. CDR3 in DNA: TGTGCCAGCAGGCACCCGAGGGCGGGGGAGACCCAGTACTTC. It encodes CASRHPRAGETQYF.

The chain couples TRBV4-1 to TRBJ2-5; D is perhaps TRBD2 (5 bases). Germline-derived CDR1 and CDR2 are MGHRA and YSYEKL. The CDR3 contains 14 residues. V lost 1 base, J lost 5 bases, and 11 bases lay in between. DNA for the CDR3: TGCGCCAGCAGCCAAGTACCGGGGAAGGAGACCCAGTACTTC. This codes for CASSQVPGKETQYF.

This sequence joins TRBV5-1 and TRBJ2-3, with TRBD2 as a possible D gene (7 bases). V lost 3 bases and J 0 bases, leaving 14 bases between the germline ends. Germline V lookup: CDR1 SGHRS, CDR2 YFSETQ. The length of the CDR3 is 16 residues. The CDR3 nucleotides are TGCGCCAGCAGCTCTTACAGGGAGGGTAGCACAGATACGCAGTATTTT. It translates to CASSSYREGSTDTQYF.

V usage is TRBV6-6 and J usage is TRBJ1-1, with a tentative D call TRBD1 (5 bases). The CDR3 has 15 residues. The germline gives CDR1 MNHNY, CDR2 SVGAGI (reference sequence). Trimming stripped 2 bases from V and 1 base from J, with 11 bases between. The CDR3 coding sequence is TGTGCCAGCAGTTACCATAAGGGGCAGAACACTGAAGCTTTCTTT. This codes for CASSYHKGQNTEAFF.

The chain is built from TRBV7-9 and TRBJ1-1; a possible D gene is TRBD1 (6 bases). The CDR3 spans 15 residues. The V gene's germline CDR1 is SEHNR and CDR2 FQNEAQ (reference sequence). V shed 1 base and J shed 3 bases, with 12 bases lying between them. The CDR3 coding sequence is TGTGCCAGCAGCTTAGGCGAGGGGGTGGACACTGAAGCTTTCTTT. This encodes CASSLGEGVDTEAFF.

Only a few counts were recorded for this clone. The V call is TRBV10-3, the J call TRBJ2-3; TRBD1 aligns across 11 bases. CDR3 length equals 16 residues. Germline CDR1 reads ENHRY; CDR2 reads SYGVKD. J lost 3 bases, V lost 0 bases, and 2 bases had no gene match. In DNA, the CDR3 is TGTGCCATCAGTGAGTCCGGACAGGGGGCAACAGATACGCAGTATTTT. This sequence encodes CAISESGQGATDTQYF.

J is TRBJ2-1 and V is TRBV5-6, with 9 bases that match TRBD1. Germline loops: CDR1 SGHDT, CDR2 YYEEEE. After removal of 6 bases from V and 5 bases from J, the junction contained 3 bases not matched to a gene. The CDR3 is made up of 13 amino acids. CDR3 residues: CASTWTGDNEQFF. CDR3 bases: TGTGCCAGCACTTGGACAGGGGACAATGAGCAGTTCTTC.

This clone occurred once. This chain joins TRBV6-6 and TRBJ2-5, with 11 bases identical to TRBD2. The J call may be faulty, since TRBJ2-7 better matches the DNA end. This CDR3 contains 13 residues. CDR1 is MNHNY and CDR2 is SVGAGI in the germline V gene (reference sequence). The CDR3 DNA reads as TGTGCCAGCAGTACTAGCGGGAGTTCCGAGCAGTACTTC. It translates to CASSTSGSSEQYF.

The rearrangement links TRBV15 to TRBJ2-3; D perhaps matches TRBD2 (8 bases). The V gene's germline CDR1 is LNHNV and CDR2 YYDKDF (reference sequence). The CDR3 loop spans 16 amino acids. Trimming removed 0 bases at V and 3 bases at J, with 13 bases between. CDR3 in DNA: TGTGCCACCAGCAGAGATCGGGAGGGGGCGACAGATACGCAGTATTTT. Encoded protein: CATSRDREGATDTQYF.

Comments on this clone: Other DNA sequences in this sample translate to the same CDR3. The rearrangement links TRBV28 to TRBJ2-1, with 12 bases lining up with TRBD2. This CDR3 has 15 amino acids. Unmatched junction bases numbered 4, after V lost 6 bases and J lost 4 bases. Germline values: CDR1 MDHEN, CDR2 SYDVKM. The CDR3 loop is CASSLTSGRYNEQFF. The CDR3 DNA sequence: TGTGCCAGCAGCTTGACTAGCGGGAGATACAATGAGCAGTTCTTC. Combining the CDR3 with reference TRBV28 and TRBJ2-1 gives the whole variable domain DVKVTQSSRYLVKRTGEKVFLECVQDMDHENMFWYRQDPGLGLRLIYFSYDVKMKEKGDIPEGYSVSREKKERFSLILESASTNQTSMYLCASSLTSGRYNEQFFGPGTRLTVL.

This chain connects TRBV7-2 to TRBJ2-3; 7 nucleotides line up with TRBD1. The CDR3 has 15 amino acids. Germline V lookup: CDR1 SGHTA, CDR2 FQGNSA. V lost 5 bases, J lost 0 bases, and 5 bases stayed unmatched. CDR3 residues: CASSTHRGSTDTQYF. The CDR3 nucleotides read TGTGCCAGCAGCACTCACAGGGGAAGCACAGATACGCAGTATTTT.

The V gene is TRBV9, the J gene TRBJ2-7; TRBD1 matches 8 bases. Unmatched junction bases numbered 6, after V lost 4 bases and J lost 0 bases. There are 15 residues in the CDR3. CDR1 SGDLS and CDR2 YYNGEE come from the germline V gene. The DNA of the CDR3 is TGTGCCAGCAGCATAGGTGGACAGGGCTCCTACGAGCAGTACTTC. Translated, it gives CASSIGGQGSYEQYF.

In this sample, this clone turned up once. The rearrangement uses TRBV28 and TRBJ2-6, with 7 bases matching TRBD2. The trim removed 8 bases at V and 4 bases at J, leaving 2 bases unmatched. The CDR3 covers 13 residues. CDR1 is MDHEN, CDR2 SYDVKM, per germline. This CDR3 reads CASWRGGANVLTF. CDR3 nucleotides: TGTGCCAGCTGGCGGGGGGGGGCCAACGTCCTGACTTTC. The entire variable domain, with the rest obtained from reference TRBV28 and TRBJ2-6, is as follows: DVKVTQSSRYLVKRTGEKVFLECVQDMDHENMFWYRQDPGLGLRLIYFSYDVKMKEKGDIPEGYSVSREKKERFSLILESASTNQTSMYLCASWRGGANVLTFGAGSRLTVL.